These T cell receptor beta chains were read from a single sample in a study of cytomegalovirus exposure and HLA in healthy donors. Method: immunoSEQ multiplex PCR; TCRdb's copy keeps in-frame clones and lacks some. This sample carries 250,000 to 400,000 clones, approximately 86% of them seen once, and the ten largest clones take 0.9% to 1%. The specimen was PBMCs. These TCRs come from a man aged 30 to 39 in good health and CMV-seronegative. Both conserved end residues are part of each CDR3. The order of the fields is CDR3 protein, CDR3 DNA, D gene, clone size, CDR3 length, J gene, V gene. D genes are given only for firm matches. Clone size is stated in some rows and not others, as once, few, many or a class when expanded.

cdr3_aa: CASRGDRASGNTIYF
cdr3_nt: TGTGCCAGCAGGGGCGACAGGGCCTCTGGAAACACCATATATTTT
d_call: TRBD1
clone_size: NA
cdr3_length: 15
j_call: TRBJ1-3
v_call: TRBV6-5

cdr3_aa: CASSPGLMNTEAFF
cdr3_nt: TGTGCCAGTAGCCCGGGACTTATGAACACTGAAGCTTTCTTT
d_call: NA
clone_size: NA
cdr3_length: 14
j_call: TRBJ1-1
v_call: TRBV19

cdr3_aa: CASSQVGRKNTEAFF
cdr3_nt: TGCGCCAGCAGCCAAGTTGGCAGGAAGAACACTGAAGCTTTCTTT
d_call: NA
clone_size: NA
cdr3_length: 15
j_call: TRBJ1-1
v_call: TRBV4-1

cdr3_aa: CASRVANTEAFF
cdr3_nt: TGCGCCAGCAGGGTAGCGAACACTGAAGCTTTCTTT
d_call: NA
clone_size: NA
cdr3_length: 12
j_call: TRBJ1-1
v_call: TRBV10-2

cdr3_aa: CASSPTPGETQYF
cdr3_nt: TGTGCCAGCTCACCCACCCCCGGGGAGACCCAGTACTTC
d_call: NA
clone_size: NA
cdr3_length: 13
j_call: TRBJ2-5
v_call: TRBV18

cdr3_aa: CAWSVPDSRNQPQHF
cdr3_nt: TGTGCCTGGAGTGTTCCGGACAGCCGCAATCAGCCCCAGCATTTT
d_call: NA
clone_size: NA
cdr3_length: 15
j_call: TRBJ1-5
v_call: TRBV30

cdr3_aa: CASSVSGGVGNIQYF
cdr3_nt: TGCGCCAGCAGCGTTAGCGGGGGGGTCGGAAACATTCAGTACTTC
d_call: TRBD2
clone_size: NA
cdr3_length: 15
j_call: TRBJ2-4
v_call: TRBV5-1

cdr3_aa: CAWSVARTVGSNQPQHF
cdr3_nt: TGTGCCTGGAGTGTAGCCAGGACAGTAGGAAGCAATCAGCCCCAGCATTTT
d_call: NA
clone_size: NA
cdr3_length: 17
j_call: TRBJ1-5
v_call: TRBV30

cdr3_aa: CASTRSGLGGYEQYF
cdr3_nt: TGTGCCAGCACCCGATCAGGATTGGGGGGTTACGAGCAGTACTTC
d_call: NA
clone_size: NA
cdr3_length: 15
j_call: TRBJ2-7
v_call: TRBV6-1

cdr3_aa: CASSFSRDYGYTF
cdr3_nt: TGTGCCAGCAGCTTTTCCAGGGACTATGGCTACACCTTC
d_call: NA
clone_size: NA
cdr3_length: 13
j_call: TRBJ1-2
v_call: TRBV5-4

cdr3_aa: CASSLGGRANTEAFF
cdr3_nt: TGCGCCAGCAGCTTGGGTGGCAGGGCGAACACTGAAGCTTTCTTT
d_call: NA
clone_size: NA
cdr3_length: 15
j_call: TRBJ1-1
v_call: TRBV5-1

cdr3_aa: CASSDRLTGGYQPQHF
cdr3_nt: TGTGCCAGCAGTGATCGGCTCACAGGGGGTTATCAGCCCCAGCATTTT
d_call: TRBD1
clone_size: NA
cdr3_length: 16
j_call: TRBJ1-5
v_call: TRBV2

cdr3_aa: CAISEFGVGETQYF
cdr3_nt: TGTGCCATCAGTGAGTTCGGGGTGGGAGAGACCCAGTACTTC
d_call: NA
clone_size: NA
cdr3_length: 14
j_call: TRBJ2-5
v_call: TRBV10-3

cdr3_aa: CASSGKDRGNTEAFF
cdr3_nt: TGTGCCAGCAGTGGAAAGGACAGAGGAAACACTGAAGCTTTCTTT
d_call: NA
clone_size: NA
cdr3_length: 15
j_call: TRBJ1-1
v_call: TRBV6-5

cdr3_aa: CASSFAGSYEQYF
cdr3_nt: TGCGCCAGCAGCTTCGCCGGGTCCTACGAGCAGTACTTC
d_call: NA
clone_size: few
cdr3_length: 13
j_call: TRBJ2-7
v_call: TRBV5-1

cdr3_aa: CASSTAQGGYEQYF
cdr3_nt: TGTGCCAGCTCAACCGCTCAAGGAGGTTACGAGCAGTACTTC
d_call: NA
clone_size: once
cdr3_length: 14
j_call: TRBJ2-7
v_call: TRBV18

cdr3_aa: CASFRASGAETQYF
cdr3_nt: TGTGCCAGCTTCCGGGCTAGCGGGGCGGAGACCCAGTACTTC
d_call: TRBD2
clone_size: NA
cdr3_length: 14
j_call: TRBJ2-5
v_call: TRBV5-4

cdr3_aa: CASSQWGGQEKLFF
cdr3_nt: TGCGCCAGCAGCCAATGGGGAGGGCAGGAAAAACTGTTTTTT
d_call: NA
clone_size: NA
cdr3_length: 14
j_call: TRBJ1-4
v_call: TRBV4-3

cdr3_aa: CASSEGEQAYQPQHF
cdr3_nt: TGTGCCAGCAGTGAAGGGGAGCAGGCCTATCAGCCCCAGCATTTT
d_call: NA
clone_size: once
cdr3_length: 15
j_call: TRBJ1-5
v_call: TRBV6-1

cdr3_aa: CASRRTGHLNTEAFF
cdr3_nt: TGTGCCAGTAGACGAACAGGGCACTTGAACACTGAAGCTTTCTTT
d_call: NA
clone_size: NA
cdr3_length: 15
j_call: TRBJ1-1
v_call: TRBV19

cdr3_aa: CASSRTTGAEQYF
cdr3_nt: TGTGCCAGCAGCCGAACGACAGGGGCCGAGCAGTACTTC
d_call: TRBD1
clone_size: NA
cdr3_length: 13
j_call: TRBJ2-7
v_call: TRBV7-2

cdr3_aa: CASGPPSRTYEQYF
cdr3_nt: TGTGCTAGTGGTCCTCCCTCTAGAACCTACGAGCAGTACTTC
d_call: NA
clone_size: NA
cdr3_length: 14
j_call: TRBJ2-7
v_call: TRBV12-5

cdr3_aa: CASSFFVTEAFF
cdr3_nt: TGTGCCAGCAGCTTTTTCGTCACTGAAGCTTTCTTT
d_call: NA
clone_size: NA
cdr3_length: 12
j_call: TRBJ1-1
v_call: TRBV7-2

cdr3_aa: CARRLARGYNEQFF
cdr3_nt: TGCGCCAGGAGACTAGCCCGGGGGTACAATGAGCAGTTCTTC
d_call: TRBD2
clone_size: NA
cdr3_length: 14
j_call: TRBJ2-1
v_call: TRBV10-1

cdr3_aa: CASSESGRNYGYTF
cdr3_nt: TGTGCCAGCAGTGAAAGTGGCAGGAACTATGGCTACACCTTC
d_call: NA
clone_size: NA
cdr3_length: 14
j_call: TRBJ1-2
v_call: TRBV25-1

cdr3_aa: CASSHRDKNTGELFF
cdr3_nt: TGTGCCAGCAGCCACCGGGACAAGAACACCGGGGAGCTGTTTTTT
d_call: NA
clone_size: NA
cdr3_length: 15
j_call: TRBJ2-2
v_call: TRBV5-4

cdr3_aa: CASSLGGGDADTQYF
cdr3_nt: TGCGCCAGCAGCTTGGGCGGGGGGGATGCAGATACGCAGTATTTT
d_call: TRBD2
clone_size: NA
cdr3_length: 15
j_call: TRBJ2-3
v_call: TRBV5-1

cdr3_aa: CASSSTSVSSTDTQYF
cdr3_nt: TGCGCCAGCAGCTCGACTAGCGTTAGTAGCACAGATACGCAGTATTTT
d_call: TRBD2
clone_size: NA
cdr3_length: 16
j_call: TRBJ2-3
v_call: TRBV5-1

cdr3_aa: CASSPSGQGWNYGYTF
cdr3_nt: TGCGCCAGCAGCCCCTCGGGACAGGGTTGGAACTATGGCTACACCTTC
d_call: TRBD1
clone_size: NA
cdr3_length: 16
j_call: TRBJ1-2
v_call: TRBV5-1

cdr3_aa: CASSLVSGSRGNEQFF
cdr3_nt: TGTGCCAGCAGCTTAGTAAGCGGGTCGAGAGGCAATGAGCAGTTCTTC
d_call: NA
clone_size: NA
cdr3_length: 16
j_call: TRBJ2-1
v_call: TRBV7-2

cdr3_aa: CASSLGQGDNYGYTF
cdr3_nt: TGTGCCAGCTCTCTTGGACAGGGAGATAACTATGGCTACACCTTC
d_call: TRBD1
clone_size: NA
cdr3_length: 15
j_call: TRBJ1-2
v_call: TRBV18

cdr3_aa: CASSEAGVFADTQYF
cdr3_nt: TGTGCCAGCAGTGAAGCGGGGGTTTTCGCAGATACGCAGTATTTT
d_call: TRBD2
clone_size: NA
cdr3_length: 15
j_call: TRBJ2-3
v_call: TRBV25-1

cdr3_aa: CASSLIDTSGYGYTF
cdr3_nt: TGTGCCAGCAGCTTAATAGACACATCAGGCTATGGCTACACCTTC
d_call: NA
clone_size: NA
cdr3_length: 15
j_call: TRBJ1-2
v_call: TRBV11-2

cdr3_aa: CSVASAAYGYTF
cdr3_nt: TGCAGCGTTGCTTCCGCGGCCTATGGCTACACCTTC
d_call: NA
clone_size: NA
cdr3_length: 12
j_call: TRBJ1-2
v_call: TRBV29-1

cdr3_aa: CASSPGTVVGETQYF
cdr3_nt: TGCGCCAGCAGCCCGGGGACAGTTGTTGGGGAGACCCAGTACTTC
d_call: TRBD1
clone_size: once
cdr3_length: 15
j_call: TRBJ2-5
v_call: TRBV5-1

cdr3_aa: CASSTLSGSSYNEQFF
cdr3_nt: TGTGCCAGCAGTACCCTTAGCGGGAGCTCCTACAATGAGCAGTTCTTC
d_call: TRBD2
clone_size: NA
cdr3_length: 16
j_call: TRBJ2-1
v_call: TRBV7-9

cdr3_aa: CASSVEFSPTYEQYF
cdr3_nt: TGTGCCAGCAGCGTAGAGTTTAGTCCTACCTACGAGCAGTACTTC
d_call: NA
clone_size: NA
cdr3_length: 15
j_call: TRBJ2-7
v_call: TRBV9

cdr3_aa: CASMDGGYEQYF
cdr3_nt: TGTGCCAGCATGGACGGGGGCTACGAGCAGTACTTC
d_call: NA
clone_size: NA
cdr3_length: 12
j_call: TRBJ2-7
v_call: TRBV6-1